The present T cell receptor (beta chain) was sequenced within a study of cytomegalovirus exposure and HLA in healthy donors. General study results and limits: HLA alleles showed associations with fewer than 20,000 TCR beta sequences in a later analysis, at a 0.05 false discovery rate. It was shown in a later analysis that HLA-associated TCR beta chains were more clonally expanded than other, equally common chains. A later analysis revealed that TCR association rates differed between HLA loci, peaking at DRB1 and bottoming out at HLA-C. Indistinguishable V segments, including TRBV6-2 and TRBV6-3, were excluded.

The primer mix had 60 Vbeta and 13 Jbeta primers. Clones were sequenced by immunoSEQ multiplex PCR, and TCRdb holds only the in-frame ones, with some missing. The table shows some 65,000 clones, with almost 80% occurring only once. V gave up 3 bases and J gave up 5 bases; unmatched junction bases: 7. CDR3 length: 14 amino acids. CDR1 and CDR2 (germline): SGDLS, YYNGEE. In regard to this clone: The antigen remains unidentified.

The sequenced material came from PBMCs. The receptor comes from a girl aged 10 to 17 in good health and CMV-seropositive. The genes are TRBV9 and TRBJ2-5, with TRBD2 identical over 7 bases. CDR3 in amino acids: CASSDSAGTETQYF. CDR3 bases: TGTGCCAGCAGCGACTCAGCGGGAACCGAGACCCAGTACTTC.